In its sample, the clone carrying this T cell receptor (beta chain) was seen a few times. What it recognizes is unknown. These data come from a study of regulatory T cells in long-lasting Graves disease. As for the study in general: The definition of persistent Graves' disease was over 5 years of antithyroid drugs with positive TSH receptor antibodies. The study, taken as a whole, reports: Persistent patients shared some 2,500 public clonotypes among themselves. Newly diagnosed patients shared fewer, at some 900. Persistent Graves' patients showed less TCR diversity than newly diagnosed ones. Persistent disease was associated with favored TRBV28 usage and with favored use of TRBJ1-2 and TRBJ2-5.

Arm-PCR of CDR3 regions with iRepertoire HTBI primers generated TCR beta libraries. MiXCR was run by TCRdb on the multiplex PCR reads, yielding one entry per CDR3 protein. The sample holds 400,000 to 450,000 distinct CDR3 sequences, 23% seen once. The CDR3 extends over 15 amino acids. CDR1 is LNHDA and CDR2 is SQIVND in the germline V gene (reference sequence). V trimming: 3 bases; J trimming: 6 bases; junction bases outside the gene matches: 8. Time point described: persistent/refractory GD, antithyroid drugs over 5 years with positive TRAb. Following extraction of RNA from PBMCs, that RNA was used to make the TCR library.

This TCR was sampled from a female donor with Graves disease. This chain links TRBV19 with TRBJ1-2; 9 bases are a match to TRBD1. The starting material was peripheral blood mononuclear cells (PBMCs), obtained when the disease was refractory, from a patient treated with antithyroid drugs. CDR3 loop: CASSMGGQGWNGYTF. CDR3 bases: TGTGCCAGTAGTATGGGGGGACAGGGTTGGAATGGCTACACCTTC.